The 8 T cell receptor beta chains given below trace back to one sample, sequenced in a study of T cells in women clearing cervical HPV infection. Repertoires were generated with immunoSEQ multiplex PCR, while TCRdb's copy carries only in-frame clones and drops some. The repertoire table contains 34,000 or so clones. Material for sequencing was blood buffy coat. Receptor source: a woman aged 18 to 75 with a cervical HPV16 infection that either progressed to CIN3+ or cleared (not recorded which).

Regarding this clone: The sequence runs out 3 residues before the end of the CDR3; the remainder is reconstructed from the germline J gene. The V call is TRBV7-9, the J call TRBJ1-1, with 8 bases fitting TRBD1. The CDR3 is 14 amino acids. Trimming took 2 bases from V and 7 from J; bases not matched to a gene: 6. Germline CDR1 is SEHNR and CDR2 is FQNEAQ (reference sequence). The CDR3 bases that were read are TGTGCCAGCAGCTTAAGCGACAGGGGTGGTGAA. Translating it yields CASSLSDRGGE. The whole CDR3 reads CASSLSDRGGEAFF.

The sequenced part of the CDR3 DNA is TGTGCCAGCGGCGGTATCGAG. Translation gives CASGGIE. The whole CDR3 sequence is CASGGIEQYF. The V and J genes are TRBV12-3 or TRBV12-4 and TRBJ2-7; D gene unclear. The read halts 3 residues ahead of the CDR3 end, with the missing end drawn from the germline J gene. CDR3 length equals 10 residues. V was pared by 8 bases and J by 6 bases, with 8 bases between.

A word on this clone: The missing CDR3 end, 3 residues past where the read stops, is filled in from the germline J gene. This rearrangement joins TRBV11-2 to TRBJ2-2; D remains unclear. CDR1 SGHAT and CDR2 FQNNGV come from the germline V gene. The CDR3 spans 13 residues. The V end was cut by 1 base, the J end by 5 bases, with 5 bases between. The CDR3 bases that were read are TGTGCCAGCAGCTTAGCCCCTACCGGGGAG. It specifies CASSLAPTGE. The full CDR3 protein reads CASSLAPTGELFF. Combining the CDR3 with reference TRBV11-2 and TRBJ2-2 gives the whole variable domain EAGVAQSPRYKIIEKRQSVAFWCNPISGHATLYWYQQILGQGPKLLIQFQNNGVVDDSQLPKDRFSAERLKGVDSTLKIQPAKLEDSAVYLCASSLAPTGELFFGEGSRLTVL.

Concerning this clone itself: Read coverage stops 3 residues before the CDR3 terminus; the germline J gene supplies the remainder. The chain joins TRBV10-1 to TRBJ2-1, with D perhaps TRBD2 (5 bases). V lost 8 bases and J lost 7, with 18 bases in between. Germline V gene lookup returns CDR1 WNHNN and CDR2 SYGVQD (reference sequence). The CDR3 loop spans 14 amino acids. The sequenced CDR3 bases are TGCGCCAGCCGAGTGGCTACCGGGGAAAATGAG. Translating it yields CASRVATGENE. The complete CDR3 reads CASRVATGENEQFF.

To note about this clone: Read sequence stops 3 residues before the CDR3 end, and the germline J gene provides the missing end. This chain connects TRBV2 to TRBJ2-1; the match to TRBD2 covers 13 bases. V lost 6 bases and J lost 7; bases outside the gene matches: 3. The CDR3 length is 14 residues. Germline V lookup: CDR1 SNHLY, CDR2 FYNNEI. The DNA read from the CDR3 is TGTGCCAGCAGGGGACTAGCGGGAAGGAATGAG. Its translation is CASRGLAGRNE. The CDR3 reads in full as CASRGLAGRNEQFF. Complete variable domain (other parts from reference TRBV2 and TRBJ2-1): EPEVTQTPSHQVTQMGQEVILRCVPISNHLYFYWYRQILGQKVEFLVSFYNNEISEKSEIFDDQFSVERPDGSNFTLKIRSTKLEDSAMYFCASRGLAGRNEQFFGPGTRLTVL.

The CDR3 sequence is CASSLGTGQHNSPLHF. The sequenced CDR3 bases are TGCGCCAGCAGCTTGGGGACGGGACAACATAATTCACCC. The gene calls are TRBV5-1 and TRBJ1-6, with D perhaps matching TRBD1 (6 bases). From the germline J gene comes the end of the CDR3, since the read stops 3 residues before it. CDR3 length: 16 residues. Germline CDR1 and CDR2: SGHRS and YFSETQ. V was cut by 0 bases and J by 5 bases, with 12 bases left in between.

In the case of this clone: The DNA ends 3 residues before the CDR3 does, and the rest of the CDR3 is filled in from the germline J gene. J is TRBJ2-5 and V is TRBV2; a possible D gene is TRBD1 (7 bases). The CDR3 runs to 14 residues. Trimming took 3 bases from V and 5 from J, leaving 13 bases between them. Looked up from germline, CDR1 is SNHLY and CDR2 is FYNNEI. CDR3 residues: CASSDRGRRETQYF. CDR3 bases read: TGTGCCAGCAGTGACAGGGGGAGGAGGGAGACC.

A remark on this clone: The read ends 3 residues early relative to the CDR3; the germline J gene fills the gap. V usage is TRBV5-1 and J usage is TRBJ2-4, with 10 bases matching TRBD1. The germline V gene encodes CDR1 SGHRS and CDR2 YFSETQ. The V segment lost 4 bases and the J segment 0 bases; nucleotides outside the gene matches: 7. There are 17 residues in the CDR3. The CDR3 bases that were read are TGCGCCAGCAGCCCGGTGGGACAGGGGCTAGCCAAAAACATT. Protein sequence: CASSPVGQGLAKNI. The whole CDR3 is CASSPVGQGLAKNIQYF.